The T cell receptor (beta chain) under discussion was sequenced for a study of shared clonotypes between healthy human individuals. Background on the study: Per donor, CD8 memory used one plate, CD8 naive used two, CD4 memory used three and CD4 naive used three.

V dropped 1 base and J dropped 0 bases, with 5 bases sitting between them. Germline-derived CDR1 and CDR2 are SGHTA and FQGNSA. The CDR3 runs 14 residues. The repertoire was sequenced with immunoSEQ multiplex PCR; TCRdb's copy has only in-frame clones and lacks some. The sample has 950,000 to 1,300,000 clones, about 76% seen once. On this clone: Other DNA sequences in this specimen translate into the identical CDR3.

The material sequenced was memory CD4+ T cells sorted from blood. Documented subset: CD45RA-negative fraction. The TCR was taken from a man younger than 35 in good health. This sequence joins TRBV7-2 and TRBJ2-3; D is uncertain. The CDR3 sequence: CASSLGPSTDTQYF. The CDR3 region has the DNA TGTGCCAGCAGCTTAGGTCCCAGCACAGATACGCAGTATTTT.